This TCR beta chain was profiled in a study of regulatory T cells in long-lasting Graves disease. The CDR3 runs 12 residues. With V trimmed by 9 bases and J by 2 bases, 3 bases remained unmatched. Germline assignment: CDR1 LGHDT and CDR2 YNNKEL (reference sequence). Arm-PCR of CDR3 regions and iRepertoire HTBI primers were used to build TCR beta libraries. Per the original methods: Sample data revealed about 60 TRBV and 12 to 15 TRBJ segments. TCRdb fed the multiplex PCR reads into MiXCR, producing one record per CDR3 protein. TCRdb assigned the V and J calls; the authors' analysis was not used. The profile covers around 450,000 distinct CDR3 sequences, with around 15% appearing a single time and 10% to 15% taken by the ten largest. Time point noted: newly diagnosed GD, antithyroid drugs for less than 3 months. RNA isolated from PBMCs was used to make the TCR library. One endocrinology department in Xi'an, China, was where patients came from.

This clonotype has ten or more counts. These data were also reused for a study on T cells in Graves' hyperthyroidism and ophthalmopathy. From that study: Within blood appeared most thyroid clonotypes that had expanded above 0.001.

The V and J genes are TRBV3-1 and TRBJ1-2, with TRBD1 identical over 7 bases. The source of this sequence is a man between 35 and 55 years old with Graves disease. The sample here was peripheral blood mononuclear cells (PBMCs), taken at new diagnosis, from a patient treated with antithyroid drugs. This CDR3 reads CARPGQNYGYTF. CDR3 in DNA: TGTGCCAGACCGGGACAGAACTATGGCTACACCTTC.